This T cell receptor (beta chain) was profiled in a study of cytomegalovirus exposure and HLA in healthy donors. PCR involved 60 Vbeta and 13 Jbeta primers. The table came from immunoSEQ multiplex PCR; TCRdb's copy has only in-frame clones and leaves some out. The sample carries approximately 170,000 clones, roughly 85% recorded once. Per the germline V gene, CDR1 is LNHNV and CDR2 is YYDKDF (reference sequence). J gave up 6 bases and V 5 bases, and 7 bases lay outside the gene matches. This CDR3 comprises 14 residues. The sequencing sample was made of PBMCs. The source of this sequence is a boy younger than 10 in good health and CMV-seronegative. The V gene is TRBV15, the J gene TRBJ2-7; 10 nucleotides line up with TRBD1. CDR3 sequence reads: CATSSDRGMGEQYF. CDR3 DNA sequence: TGTGCCACCAGCTCGGACAGGGGGATGGGCGAGCAGTACTTC.